The T cell receptor (beta chain) described here comes from a study of blood T cell repertoires in COVID-19. For the study at large: PBMCs, B-cell-depleted T cells, or T cells were the source of the cDNA or gDNA that made up the material.

This table comes from immunoSEQ multiplex PCR, and its TCRdb copy is limited to in-frame clones, with some not included. Found here are about 70,000 clones, over 75% of them singletons; the top ten hold 2.5% to 3.5%. The CDR3 loop spans 17 amino acids. Trimming left V 6 bases short and J 4 bases short, with 24 bases between. Per germline, CDR1 LGHDT and CDR2 YNNKEL (reference sequence). Sequenced: peripheral blood. This rearrangement joins TRBV3-1 (or the pseudogene TRBV3-2) to TRBJ1-1, with D possibly TRBD1 on 5 matching bases. The receptor comes from a man older than 75 with acute or convalescent COVID-19. Here the CDR3 DNA reads TGTGCCAGCAGTCAGTTTGTGCATGGGGGAGCGGGCACTGAAGCTTTCTTT. It encodes CASSQFVHGGAGTEAFF.